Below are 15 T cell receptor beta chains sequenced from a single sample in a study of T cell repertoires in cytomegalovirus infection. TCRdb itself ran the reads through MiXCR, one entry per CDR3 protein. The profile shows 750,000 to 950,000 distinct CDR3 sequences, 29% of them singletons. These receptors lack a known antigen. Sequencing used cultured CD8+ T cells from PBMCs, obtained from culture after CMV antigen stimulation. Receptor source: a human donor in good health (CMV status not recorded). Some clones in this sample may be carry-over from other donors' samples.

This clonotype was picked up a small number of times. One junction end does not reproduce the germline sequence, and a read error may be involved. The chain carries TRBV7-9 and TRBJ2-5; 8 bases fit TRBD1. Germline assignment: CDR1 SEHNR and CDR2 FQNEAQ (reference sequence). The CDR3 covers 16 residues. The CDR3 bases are TGTGCCAGCAGGTTAGCGGCAGGGGGCTTCCAAGAGACCCAGTACTTC. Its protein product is CASRLAAGGFQETQYF.

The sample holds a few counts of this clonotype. The CDR3 spells CASSLGGGPAYEQYV. The CDR3 DNA is TGTGCCAGCAGCTTAGGCGGGGGCCCCGCCTACGAGCAGTACGTC. The chain uses TRBV7-2 and TRBJ2-7; D perhaps matches TRBD2 (7 bases). The CDR3 runs to 15 residues. V lost 1 base and J lost 2, with 12 bases in between. Germline V gene data show CDR1 as SGHTA and CDR2 as FQGNSA.

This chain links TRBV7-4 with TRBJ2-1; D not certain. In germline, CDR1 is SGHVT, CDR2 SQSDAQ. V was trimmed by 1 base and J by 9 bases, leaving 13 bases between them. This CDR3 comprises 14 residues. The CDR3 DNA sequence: TGTGCCAGCAGCTTAGGATATCAGTTGGGTGAGCAGTTCTTC. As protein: CASSLGYQLGEQFF.

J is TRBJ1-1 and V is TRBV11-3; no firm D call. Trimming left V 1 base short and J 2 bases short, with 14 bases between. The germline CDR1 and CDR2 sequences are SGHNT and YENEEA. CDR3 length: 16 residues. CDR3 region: CASSLAPPGSNTEAFF. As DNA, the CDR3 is TGTGCCAGCAGCTTAGCCCCCCCGGGAAGTAACACTGAAGCTTTCTTT.

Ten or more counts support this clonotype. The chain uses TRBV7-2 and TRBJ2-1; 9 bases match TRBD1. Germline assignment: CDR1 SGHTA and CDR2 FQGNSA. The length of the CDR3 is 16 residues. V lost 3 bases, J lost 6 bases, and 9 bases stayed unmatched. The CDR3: CASSFPGTGIINEQFF. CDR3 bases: TGTGCCAGCAGCTTCCCCGGGACAGGGATTATCAATGAGCAGTTCTTC.

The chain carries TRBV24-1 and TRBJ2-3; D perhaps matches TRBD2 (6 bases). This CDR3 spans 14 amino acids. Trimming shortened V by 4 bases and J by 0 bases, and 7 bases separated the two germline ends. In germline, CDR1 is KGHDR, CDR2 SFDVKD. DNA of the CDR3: TGTGCCACCAGTGAGCGGGGAAGCACAGATACGCAGTATTTT. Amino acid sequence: CATSERGSTDTQYF.

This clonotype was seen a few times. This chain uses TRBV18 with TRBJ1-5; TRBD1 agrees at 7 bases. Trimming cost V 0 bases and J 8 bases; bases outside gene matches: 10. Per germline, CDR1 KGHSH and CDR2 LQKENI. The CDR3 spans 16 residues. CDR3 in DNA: TGTGCCAGCTCACCACCGGGACAGTCCCCAGAAGAGCCCCAGCATTTT. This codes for CASSPPGQSPEEPQHF. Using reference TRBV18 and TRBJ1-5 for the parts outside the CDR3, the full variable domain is NAGVMQNPRHLVRRRGQEARLRCSPMKGHSHVYWYRQLPEEGLKFMVYLQKENIIDESGMPKERFSAEFPKEGPSILRIQQVVRGDSAAYFCASSPPGQSPEEPQHFGDGTRLSIL.

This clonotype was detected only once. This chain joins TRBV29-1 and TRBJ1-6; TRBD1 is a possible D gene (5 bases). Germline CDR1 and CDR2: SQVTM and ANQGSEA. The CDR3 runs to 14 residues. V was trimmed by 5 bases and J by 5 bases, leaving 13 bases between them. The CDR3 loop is CSVRPGGNNSPLHF. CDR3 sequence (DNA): TGCAGCGTTCGCCCGGGGGGGAATAATTCACCCCTCCACTTT.

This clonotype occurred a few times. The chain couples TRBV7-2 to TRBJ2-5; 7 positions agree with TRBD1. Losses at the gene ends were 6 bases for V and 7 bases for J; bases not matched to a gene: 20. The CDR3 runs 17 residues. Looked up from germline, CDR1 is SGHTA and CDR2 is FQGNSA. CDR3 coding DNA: TGTGCCAGCAGTCCAACCCCCGGACAGAACCCAGGGGGGACCCAGTACTTC. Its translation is CASSPTPGQNPGGTQYF.

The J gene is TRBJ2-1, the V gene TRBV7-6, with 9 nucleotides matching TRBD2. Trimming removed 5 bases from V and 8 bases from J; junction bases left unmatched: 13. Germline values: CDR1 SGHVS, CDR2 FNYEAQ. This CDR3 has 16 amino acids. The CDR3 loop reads CASSPRERGDRDEQFF. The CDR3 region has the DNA TGTGCCAGCAGCCCCCGTGAGCGGGGGGACCGAGATGAGCAGTTCTTC.

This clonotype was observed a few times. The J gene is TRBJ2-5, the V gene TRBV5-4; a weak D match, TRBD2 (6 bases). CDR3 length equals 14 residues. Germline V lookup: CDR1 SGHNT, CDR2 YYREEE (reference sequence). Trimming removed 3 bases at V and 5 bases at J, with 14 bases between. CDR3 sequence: CASSWGEPTETQYF. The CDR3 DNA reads TGTGCCAGCAGCTGGGGGGAGCCGACGGAGACCCAGTACTTC.

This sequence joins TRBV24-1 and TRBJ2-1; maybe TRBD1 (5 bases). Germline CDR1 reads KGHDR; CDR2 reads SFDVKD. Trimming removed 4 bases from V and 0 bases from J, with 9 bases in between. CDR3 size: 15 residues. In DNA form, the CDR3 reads TGTGCCACCAGTGAATCAGACAGCTCCTACAATGAGCAGTTCTTC. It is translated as CATSESDSSYNEQFF.

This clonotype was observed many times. This CDR3 reads CASSPVGDMNTEAFF. The CDR3 DNA sequence: TGTGCCAGCAGCCCAGTCGGCGACATGAACACTGAAGCTTTCTTT. V gene TRBV14 combines with J gene TRBJ1-1; D is unclear. The V end was cut by 4 bases, the J end by 0 bases, with 12 bases between. Germline V gene lookup returns CDR1 SGHDN and CDR2 FVKESK. CDR3 length: 15 residues.

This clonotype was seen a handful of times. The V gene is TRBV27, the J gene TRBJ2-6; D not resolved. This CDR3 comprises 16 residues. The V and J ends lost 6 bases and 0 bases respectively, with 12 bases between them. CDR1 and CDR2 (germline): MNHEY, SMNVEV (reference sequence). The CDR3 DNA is TGTGCCAGCAGACCTGGACGCCACTCTGGGGCCAACGTCCTGACTTTC. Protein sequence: CASRPGRHSGANVLTF.

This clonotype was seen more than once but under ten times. CDR3: CASSQFFSGAGKNTEAFF. In DNA, the CDR3 is TGTGCCAGCAGCCAATTTTTCAGCGGTGCAGGGAAGAACACTGAAGCTTTCTTT. V gene TRBV7-6 combines with J gene TRBJ1-1; weak D call: TRBD1 (5 bases). The CDR3 loop spans 18 amino acids. V gave up 5 bases and J gave up 1 base, with 23 bases separating them. Germline CDR1 reads SGHVS; CDR2 reads FNYEAQ.